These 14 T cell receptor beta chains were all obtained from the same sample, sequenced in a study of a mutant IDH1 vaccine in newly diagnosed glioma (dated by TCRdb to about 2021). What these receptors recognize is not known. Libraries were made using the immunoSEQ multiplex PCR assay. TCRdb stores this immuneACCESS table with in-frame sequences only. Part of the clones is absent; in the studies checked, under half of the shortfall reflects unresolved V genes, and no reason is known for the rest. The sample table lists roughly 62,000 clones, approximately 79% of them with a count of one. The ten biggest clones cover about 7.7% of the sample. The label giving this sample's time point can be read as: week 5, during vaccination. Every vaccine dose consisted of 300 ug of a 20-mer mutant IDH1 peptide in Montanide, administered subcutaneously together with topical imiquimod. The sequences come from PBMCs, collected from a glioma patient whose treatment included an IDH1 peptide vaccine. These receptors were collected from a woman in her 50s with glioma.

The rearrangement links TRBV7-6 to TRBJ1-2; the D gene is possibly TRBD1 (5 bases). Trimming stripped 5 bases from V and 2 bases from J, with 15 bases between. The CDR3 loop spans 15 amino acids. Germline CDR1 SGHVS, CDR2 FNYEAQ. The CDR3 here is CASSPSGAGNYGYTF. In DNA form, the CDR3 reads TGTGCCAGCAGCCCCTCTGGTGCAGGGAACTATGGCTACACCTTC.

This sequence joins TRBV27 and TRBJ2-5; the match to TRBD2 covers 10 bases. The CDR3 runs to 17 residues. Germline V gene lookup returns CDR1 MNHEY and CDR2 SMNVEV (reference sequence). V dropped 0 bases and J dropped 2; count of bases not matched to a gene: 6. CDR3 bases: TGTGCCAGCAGTTTATCCCCTAGCGGGGGCCTACAAGAGACCCAGTACTTC. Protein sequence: CASSLSPSGGLQETQYF.

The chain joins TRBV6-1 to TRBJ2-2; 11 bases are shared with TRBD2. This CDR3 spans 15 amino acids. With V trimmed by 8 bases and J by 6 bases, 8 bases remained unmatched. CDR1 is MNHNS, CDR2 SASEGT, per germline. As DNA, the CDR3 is TGTGCCAGCGGGTTTCTAGCGGGGGGATCCGGGGAGCTGTTTTTT. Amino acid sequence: CASGFLAGGSGELFF.

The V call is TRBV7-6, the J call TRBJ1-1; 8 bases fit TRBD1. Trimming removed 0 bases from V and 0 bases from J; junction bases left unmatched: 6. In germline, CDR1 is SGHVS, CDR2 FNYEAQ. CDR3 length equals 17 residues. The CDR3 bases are TGTGCCAGCAGCTTAGCGGGGACAGGACTTATGAACACTGAAGCTTTCTTT. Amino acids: CASSLAGTGLMNTEAFF.

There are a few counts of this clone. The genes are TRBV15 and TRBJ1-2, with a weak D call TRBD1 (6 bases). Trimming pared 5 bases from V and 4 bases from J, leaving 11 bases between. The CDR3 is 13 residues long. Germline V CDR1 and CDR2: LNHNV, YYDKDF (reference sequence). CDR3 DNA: TGTGCCACCAGCCGACAGGAATCCTATGGCTACACCTTC. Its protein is CATSRQESYGYTF.

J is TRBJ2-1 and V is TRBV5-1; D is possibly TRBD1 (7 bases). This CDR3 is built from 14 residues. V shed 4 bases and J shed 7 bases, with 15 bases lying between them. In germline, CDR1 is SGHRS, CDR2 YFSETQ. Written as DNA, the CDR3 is TGCGCCAGCAGCCCATGGACAGGAGGGAATGAGCAGTTCTTC. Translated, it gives CASSPWTGGNEQFF.

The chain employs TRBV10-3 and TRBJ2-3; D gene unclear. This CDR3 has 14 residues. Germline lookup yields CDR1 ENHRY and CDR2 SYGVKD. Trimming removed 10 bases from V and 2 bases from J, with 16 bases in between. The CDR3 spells CATLDPRATDTQYF. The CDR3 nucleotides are TGTGCCACCCTCGACCCTAGAGCCACAGATACGCAGTATTTT.

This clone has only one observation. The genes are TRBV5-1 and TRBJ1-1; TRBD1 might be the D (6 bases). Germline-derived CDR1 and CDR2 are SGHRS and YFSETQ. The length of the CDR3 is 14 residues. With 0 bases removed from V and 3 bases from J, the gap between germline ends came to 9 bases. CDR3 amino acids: CASSLEGEYTEAFF. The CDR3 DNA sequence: TGCGCCAGCAGCTTGGAGGGGGAATACACTGAAGCTTTCTTT. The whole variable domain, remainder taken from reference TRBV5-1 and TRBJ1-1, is KAGVTQTPRYLIKTRGQQVTLSCSPISGHRSVSWYQQTPGQGLQFLFEYFSETQRNKGNFPGRFSGRQFSNSRSEMNVSTLELGDSALYLCASSLEGEYTEAFFGQGTRLTVV.

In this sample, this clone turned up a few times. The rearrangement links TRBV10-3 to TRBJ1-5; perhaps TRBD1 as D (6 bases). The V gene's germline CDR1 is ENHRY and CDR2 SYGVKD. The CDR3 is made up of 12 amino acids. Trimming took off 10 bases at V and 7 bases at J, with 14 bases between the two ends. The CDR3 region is CATTEGEQPQHF. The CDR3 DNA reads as TGTGCCACCACGGAGGGGGAGCAGCCCCAGCATTTT.

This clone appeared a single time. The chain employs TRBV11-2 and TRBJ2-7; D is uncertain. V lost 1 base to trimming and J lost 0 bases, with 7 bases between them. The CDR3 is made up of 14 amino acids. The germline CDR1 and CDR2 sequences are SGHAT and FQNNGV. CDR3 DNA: TGTGCCAGCAGCTTAGGCCTGGTCTCCTACGAGCAGTACTTC. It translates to CASSLGLVSYEQYF.

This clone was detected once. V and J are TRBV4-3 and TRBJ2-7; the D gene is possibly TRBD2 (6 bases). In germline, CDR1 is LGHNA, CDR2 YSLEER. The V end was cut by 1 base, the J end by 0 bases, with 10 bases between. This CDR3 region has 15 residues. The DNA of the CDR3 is TGCGCCAGCAGCCAAGGACGGGAGAGCTCCTACGAGCAGTACTTC. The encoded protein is CASSQGRESSYEQYF.

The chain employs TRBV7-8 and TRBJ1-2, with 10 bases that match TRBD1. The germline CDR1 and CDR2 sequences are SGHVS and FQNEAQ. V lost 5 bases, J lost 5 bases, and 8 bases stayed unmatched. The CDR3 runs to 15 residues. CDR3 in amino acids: CASSPRQGASYGYTF. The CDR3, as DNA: TGTGCCAGCAGCCCCCGACAGGGGGCCAGTTATGGCTACACCTTC.

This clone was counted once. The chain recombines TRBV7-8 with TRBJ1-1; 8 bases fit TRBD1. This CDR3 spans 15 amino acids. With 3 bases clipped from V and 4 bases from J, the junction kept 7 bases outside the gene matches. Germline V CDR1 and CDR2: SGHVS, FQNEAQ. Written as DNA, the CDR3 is TGTGCCAGCAGCTTGAAAACAGGGGGTATCACTGAAGCTTTCTTT. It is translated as CASSLKTGGITEAFF. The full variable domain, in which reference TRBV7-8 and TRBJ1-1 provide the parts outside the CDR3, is GAGVSQSPRYKVAKRGQDVALRCDPISGHVSLFWYQQALGQGPEFLTYFQNEAQLDKSGLPSDRFFAERPEGSVSTLKIQRTQQEDSAVYLCASSLKTGGITEAFFGQGTRLTVV.

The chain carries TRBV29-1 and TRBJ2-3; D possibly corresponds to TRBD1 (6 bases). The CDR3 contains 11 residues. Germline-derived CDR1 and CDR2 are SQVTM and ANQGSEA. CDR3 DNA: TGCATCCTACTCGACAGGGATACGCAGTATTTT. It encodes CILLDRDTQYF.